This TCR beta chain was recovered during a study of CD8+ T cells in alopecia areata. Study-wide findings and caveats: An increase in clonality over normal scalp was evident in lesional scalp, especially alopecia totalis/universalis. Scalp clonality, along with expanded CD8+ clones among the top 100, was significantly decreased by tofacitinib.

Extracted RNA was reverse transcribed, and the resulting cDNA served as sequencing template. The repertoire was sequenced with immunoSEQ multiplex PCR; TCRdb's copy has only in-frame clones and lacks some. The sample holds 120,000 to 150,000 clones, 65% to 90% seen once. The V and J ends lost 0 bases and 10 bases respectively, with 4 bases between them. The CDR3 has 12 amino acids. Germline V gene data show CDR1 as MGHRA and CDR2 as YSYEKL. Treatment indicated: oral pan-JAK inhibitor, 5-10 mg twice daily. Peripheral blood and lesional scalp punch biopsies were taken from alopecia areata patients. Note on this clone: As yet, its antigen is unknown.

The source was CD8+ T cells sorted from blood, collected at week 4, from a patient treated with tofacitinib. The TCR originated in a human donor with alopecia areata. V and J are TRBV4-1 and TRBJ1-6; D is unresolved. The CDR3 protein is CASSQEGSPLHF. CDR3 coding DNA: TGCGCCAGCAGCCAAGAAGGATCACCCCTCCACTTT.